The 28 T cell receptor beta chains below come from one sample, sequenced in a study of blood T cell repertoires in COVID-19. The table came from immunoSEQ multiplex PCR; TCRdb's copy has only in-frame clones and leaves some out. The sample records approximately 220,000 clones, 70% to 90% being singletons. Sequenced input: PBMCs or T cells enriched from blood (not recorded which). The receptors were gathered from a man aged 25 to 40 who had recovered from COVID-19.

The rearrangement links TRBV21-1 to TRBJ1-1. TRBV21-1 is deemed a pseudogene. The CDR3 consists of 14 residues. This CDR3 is CASRIPTDNTEAFF. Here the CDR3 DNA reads TGTGCCAGCAGGATACCGACTGATAACACTGAAGCTTTCTTT.

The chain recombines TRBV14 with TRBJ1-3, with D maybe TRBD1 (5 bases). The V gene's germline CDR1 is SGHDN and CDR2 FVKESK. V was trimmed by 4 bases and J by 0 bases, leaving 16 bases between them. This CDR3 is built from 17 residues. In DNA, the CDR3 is TGTGCCAGCAGCCGGGGGGGACTCGGAGACTCTGGAAACACCATATATTTT. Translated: CASSRGGLGDSGNTIYF.

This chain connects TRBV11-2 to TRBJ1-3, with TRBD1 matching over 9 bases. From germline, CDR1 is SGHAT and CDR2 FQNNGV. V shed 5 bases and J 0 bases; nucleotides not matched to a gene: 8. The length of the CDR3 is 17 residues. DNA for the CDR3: TGTGCCAGCAGCCGACCCGGGACAGGGAGCTCTGGAAACACCATATATTTT. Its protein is CASSRPGTGSSGNTIYF.

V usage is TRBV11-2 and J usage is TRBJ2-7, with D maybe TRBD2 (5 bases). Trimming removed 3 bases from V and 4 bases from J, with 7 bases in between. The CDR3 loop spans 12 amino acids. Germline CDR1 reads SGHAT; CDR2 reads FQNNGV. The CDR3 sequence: CASSFLAYEQYF. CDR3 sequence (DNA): TGTGCCAGCAGCTTTTTAGCGTACGAGCAGTACTTC.

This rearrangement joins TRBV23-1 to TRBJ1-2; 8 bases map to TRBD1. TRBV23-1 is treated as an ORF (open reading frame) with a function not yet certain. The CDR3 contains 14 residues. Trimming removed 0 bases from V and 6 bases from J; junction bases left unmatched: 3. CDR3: CASSQSGQEDGYTF. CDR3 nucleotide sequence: TGCGCCAGCAGTCAATCGGGACAGGAGGATGGCTACACCTTC.

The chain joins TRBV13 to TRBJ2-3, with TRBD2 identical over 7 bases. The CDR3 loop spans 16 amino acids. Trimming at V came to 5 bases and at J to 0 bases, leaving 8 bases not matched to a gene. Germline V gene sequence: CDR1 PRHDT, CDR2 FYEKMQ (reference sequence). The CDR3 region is CASSLAAEISTDTQYF. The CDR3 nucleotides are TGTGCCAGCAGCCTAGCGGCGGAGATTAGCACAGATACGCAGTATTTT.

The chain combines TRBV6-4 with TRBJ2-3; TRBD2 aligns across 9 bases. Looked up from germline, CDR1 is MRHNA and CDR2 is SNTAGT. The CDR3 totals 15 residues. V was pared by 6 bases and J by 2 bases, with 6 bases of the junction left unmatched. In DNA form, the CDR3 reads TGTGCCAGCAGAGATAGCGGGGGCGTCACAGATACGCAGTATTTT. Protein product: CASRDSGGVTDTQYF.

The CDR3, as DNA: TGTGCCAGCAGCCGCCAAGTGGCCCTAGCGGGGAGGGGGGAGACCCAGTACTTC. Translating it yields CASSRQVALAGRGETQYF. V is TRBV3-1 (or the pseudogene TRBV3-2) and J is TRBJ2-5; TRBD2 matches 9 bases. Germline V gene sequence: CDR1 LGHDT, CDR2 YNNKEL (reference sequence). The CDR3 sequence is 18 residues long. V gave up 4 bases and J gave up 5 bases; unmatched junction bases: 17.

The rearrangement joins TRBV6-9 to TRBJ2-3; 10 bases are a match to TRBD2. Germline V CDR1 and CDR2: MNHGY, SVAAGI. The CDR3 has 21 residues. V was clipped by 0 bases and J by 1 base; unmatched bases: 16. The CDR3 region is CASSYSTSSVRTSGGTDTQYF. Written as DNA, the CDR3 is TGTGCCAGCAGTTATTCGACATCCAGTGTTCGGACTAGCGGCGGCACAGATACGCAGTATTTT.

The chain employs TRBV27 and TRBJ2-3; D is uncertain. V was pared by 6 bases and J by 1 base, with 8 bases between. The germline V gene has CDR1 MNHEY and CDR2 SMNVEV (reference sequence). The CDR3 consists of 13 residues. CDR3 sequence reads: CASREHGTDTQYF. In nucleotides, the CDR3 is TGTGCCAGCAGGGAGCATGGCACAGATACGCAGTATTTT.

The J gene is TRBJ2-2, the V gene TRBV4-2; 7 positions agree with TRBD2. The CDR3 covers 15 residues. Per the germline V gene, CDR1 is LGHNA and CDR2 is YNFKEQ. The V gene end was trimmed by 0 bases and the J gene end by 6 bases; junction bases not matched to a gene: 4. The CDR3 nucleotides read TGTGCCAGCAGCCAAGATTACACTAGCGCCGGGGAGCTGTTTTTT. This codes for CASSQDYTSAGELFF.

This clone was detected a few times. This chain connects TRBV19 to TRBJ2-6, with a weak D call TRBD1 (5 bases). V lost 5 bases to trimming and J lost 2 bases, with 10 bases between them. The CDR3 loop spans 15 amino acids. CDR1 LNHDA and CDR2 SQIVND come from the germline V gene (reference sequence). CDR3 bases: TGTGCCAGTAGTTCTCAGGGTGCTGGGGCCAACGTCCTGACTTTC. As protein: CASSSQGAGANVLTF. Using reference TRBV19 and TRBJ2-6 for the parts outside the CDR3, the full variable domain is DGGITQSPKYLFRKEGQNVTLSCEQNLNHDAMYWYRQDPGQGLRLIYYSQIVNDFQKGDIAEGYSVSREKKESFPLTVTSAQKNPTAFYLCASSSQGAGANVLTFGAGSRLTVL.

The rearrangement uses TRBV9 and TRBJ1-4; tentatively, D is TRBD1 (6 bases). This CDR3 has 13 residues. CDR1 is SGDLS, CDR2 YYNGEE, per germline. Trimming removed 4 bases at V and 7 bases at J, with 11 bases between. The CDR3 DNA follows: TGTGCCAGCAGCAGGACAGATGGTGAAAAACTGTTTTTT. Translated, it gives CASSRTDGEKLFF.

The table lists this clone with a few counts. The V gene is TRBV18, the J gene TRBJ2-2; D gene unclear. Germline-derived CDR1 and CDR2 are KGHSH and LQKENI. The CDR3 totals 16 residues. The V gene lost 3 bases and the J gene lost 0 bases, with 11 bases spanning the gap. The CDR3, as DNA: TGTGCCAGCTCACCGTCGCAGGTAGCGAACACCGGGGAGCTGTTTTTT. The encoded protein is CASSPSQVANTGELFF.

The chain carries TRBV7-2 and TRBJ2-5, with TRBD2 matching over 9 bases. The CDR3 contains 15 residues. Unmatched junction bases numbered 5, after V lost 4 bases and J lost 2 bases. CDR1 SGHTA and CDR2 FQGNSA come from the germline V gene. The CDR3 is CASSWVAGGQETQYF. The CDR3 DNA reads TGTGCCAGCAGCTGGGTTGCGGGAGGGCAAGAGACCCAGTACTTC.

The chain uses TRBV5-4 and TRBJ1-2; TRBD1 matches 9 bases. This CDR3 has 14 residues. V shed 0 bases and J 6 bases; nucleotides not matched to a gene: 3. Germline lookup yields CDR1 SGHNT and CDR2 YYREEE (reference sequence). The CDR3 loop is CASSLAGTGHGYTF. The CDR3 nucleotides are TGTGCCAGCAGCTTGGCGGGGACAGGGCATGGCTACACCTTC. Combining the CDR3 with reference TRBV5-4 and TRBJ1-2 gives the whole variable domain ETGVTQSPTHLIKTRGQQVTLRCSSQSGHNTVSWYQQALGQGPQFIFQYYREEENGRGNFPPRFSGLQFPNYSSELNVNALELDDSALYLCASSLAGTGHGYTFGSGTRLTVV.

The CDR3 region is CASSRTGTAASGANVLTF. CDR3 nucleotides: TGCGCCAGCAGCCGCACCGGGACTGCCGCCTCTGGGGCCAACGTCCTGACTTTC. The rearrangement links TRBV4-3 to TRBJ2-6, with D possibly being TRBD2 (6 bases). This CDR3 is built from 18 residues. Germline CDR1 LGHNA, CDR2 YSLEER. Trimming cost V 4 bases and J 0 bases, with 16 bases left between them.

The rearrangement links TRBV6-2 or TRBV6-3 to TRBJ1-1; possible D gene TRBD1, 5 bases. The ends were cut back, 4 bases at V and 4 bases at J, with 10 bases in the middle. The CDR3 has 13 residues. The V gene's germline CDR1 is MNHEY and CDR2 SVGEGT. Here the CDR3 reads CASSWGLSTEAFF. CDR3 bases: TGTGCCAGCAGTTGGGGACTGAGCACTGAAGCTTTCTTT.

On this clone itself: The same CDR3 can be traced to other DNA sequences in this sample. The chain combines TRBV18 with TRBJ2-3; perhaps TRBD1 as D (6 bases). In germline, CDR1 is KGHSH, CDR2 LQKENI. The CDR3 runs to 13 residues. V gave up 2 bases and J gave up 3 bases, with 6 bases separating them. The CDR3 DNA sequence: TGTGCCAGCTCACCAACAGGGACAGATACGCAGTATTTT. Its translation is CASSPTGTDTQYF.

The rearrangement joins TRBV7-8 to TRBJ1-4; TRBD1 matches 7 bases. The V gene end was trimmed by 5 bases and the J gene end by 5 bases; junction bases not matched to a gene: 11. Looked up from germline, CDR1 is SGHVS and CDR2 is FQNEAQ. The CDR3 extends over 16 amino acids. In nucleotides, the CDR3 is TGTGCCAGCAGCCGGGACGACCGGGACAGAAATGAAAAACTGTTTTTT. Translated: CASSRDDRDRNEKLFF.

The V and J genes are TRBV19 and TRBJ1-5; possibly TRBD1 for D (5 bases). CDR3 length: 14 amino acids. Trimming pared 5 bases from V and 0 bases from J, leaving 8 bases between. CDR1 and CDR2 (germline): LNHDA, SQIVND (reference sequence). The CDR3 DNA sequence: TGTGCCAGTAGTCCGGGGGGTAGCAATCAGCCCCAGCATTTT. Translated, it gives CASSPGGSNQPQHF.

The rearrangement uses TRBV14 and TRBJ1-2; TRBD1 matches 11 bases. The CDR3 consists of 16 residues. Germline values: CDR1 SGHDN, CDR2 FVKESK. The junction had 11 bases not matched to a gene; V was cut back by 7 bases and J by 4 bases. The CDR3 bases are TGTGCCAGCACCCGGACAGGGGGCAAAGTCGGCTATGGCTACACCTTC. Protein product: CASTRTGGKVGYGYTF.

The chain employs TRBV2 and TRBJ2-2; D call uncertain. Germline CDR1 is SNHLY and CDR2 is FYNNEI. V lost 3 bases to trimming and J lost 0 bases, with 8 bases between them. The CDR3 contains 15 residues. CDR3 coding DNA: TGTGCCAGCAGTGACCCGGGTCCGAACACCGGGGAGCTGTTTTTT. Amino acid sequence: CASSDPGPNTGELFF.

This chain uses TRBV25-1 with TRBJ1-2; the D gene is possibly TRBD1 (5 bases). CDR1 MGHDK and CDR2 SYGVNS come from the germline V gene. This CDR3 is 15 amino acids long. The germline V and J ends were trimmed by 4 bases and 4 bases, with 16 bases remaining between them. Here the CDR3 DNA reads TGTGCCAGCAGTGTGGGATTTGACAGACGCTATGGCTACACCTTC. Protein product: CASSVGFDRRYGYTF.

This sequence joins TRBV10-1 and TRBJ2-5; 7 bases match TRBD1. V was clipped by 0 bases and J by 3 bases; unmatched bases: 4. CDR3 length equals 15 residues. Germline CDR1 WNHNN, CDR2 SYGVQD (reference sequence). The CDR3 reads CASSESLGTEETQYF. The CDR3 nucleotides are TGCGCCAGCAGTGAGTCCCTAGGGACAGAAGAGACCCAGTACTTC.

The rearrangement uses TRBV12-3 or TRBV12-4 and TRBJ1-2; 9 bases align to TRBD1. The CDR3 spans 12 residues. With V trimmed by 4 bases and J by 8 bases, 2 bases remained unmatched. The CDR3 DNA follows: TGTGCCAGCAGTTGGACAGGGGTCGGCTACACCTTC. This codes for CASSWTGVGYTF.

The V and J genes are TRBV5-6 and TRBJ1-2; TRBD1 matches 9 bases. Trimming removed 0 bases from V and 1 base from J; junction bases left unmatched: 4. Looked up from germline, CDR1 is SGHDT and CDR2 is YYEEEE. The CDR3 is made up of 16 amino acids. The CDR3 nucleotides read TGTGCCAGCAGCTTGGCAGGGACAGGGAATAACTATGGCTACACCTTC. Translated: CASSLAGTGNNYGYTF.

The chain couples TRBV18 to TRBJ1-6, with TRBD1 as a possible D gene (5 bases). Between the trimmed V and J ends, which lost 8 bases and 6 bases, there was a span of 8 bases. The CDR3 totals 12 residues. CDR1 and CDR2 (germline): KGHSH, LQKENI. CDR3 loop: CASATANSPLHF. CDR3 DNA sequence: TGTGCCAGCGCGACAGCTAATTCACCCCTCCACTTT.